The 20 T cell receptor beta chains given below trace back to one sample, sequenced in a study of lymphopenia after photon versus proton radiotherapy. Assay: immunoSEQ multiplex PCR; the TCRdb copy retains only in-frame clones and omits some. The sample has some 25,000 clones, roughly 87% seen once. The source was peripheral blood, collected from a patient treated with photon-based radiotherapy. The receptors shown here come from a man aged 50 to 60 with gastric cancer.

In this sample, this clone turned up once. CDR3 bases: TGCGCCAGCAGTTTTAGCCAGGGGACGCAGTTCTTC. It encodes CASSFSQGTQFF. The V and J genes are TRBV10-1 and TRBJ2-1, with D possibly matching TRBD1 (6 bases). There are 12 residues in the CDR3. Per germline, CDR1 WNHNN and CDR2 SYGVQD (reference sequence). The V end was cut by 5 bases, the J end by 12 bases, with 14 bases between.

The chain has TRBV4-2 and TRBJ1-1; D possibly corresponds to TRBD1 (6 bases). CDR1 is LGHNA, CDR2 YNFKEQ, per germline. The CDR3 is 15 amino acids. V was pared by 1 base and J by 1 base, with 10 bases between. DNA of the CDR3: TGTGCCAGCAGCCAAGCCGGGACAACGAACACTGAAGCTTTCTTT. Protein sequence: CASSQAGTTNTEAFF.

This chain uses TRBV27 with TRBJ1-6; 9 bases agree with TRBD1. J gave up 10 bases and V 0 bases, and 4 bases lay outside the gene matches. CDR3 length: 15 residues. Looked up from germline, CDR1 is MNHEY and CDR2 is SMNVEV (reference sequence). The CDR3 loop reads CASSLSRDRVSPLHF. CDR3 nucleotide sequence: TGTGCCAGCAGTTTATCGCGGGACAGGGTATCACCCCTCCACTTT.

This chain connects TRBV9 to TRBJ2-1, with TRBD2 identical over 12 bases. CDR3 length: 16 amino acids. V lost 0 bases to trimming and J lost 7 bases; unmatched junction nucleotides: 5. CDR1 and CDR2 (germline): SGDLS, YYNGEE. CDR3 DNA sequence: TGTGCCAGCAGCGTAGCTAGCGGGGGGGCAGGTAATGAGCAGTTCTTC. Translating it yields CASSVASGGAGNEQFF.

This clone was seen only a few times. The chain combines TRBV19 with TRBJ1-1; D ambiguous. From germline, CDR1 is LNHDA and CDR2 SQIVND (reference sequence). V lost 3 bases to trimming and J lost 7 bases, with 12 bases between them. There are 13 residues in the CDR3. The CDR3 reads CASSISRDGEAFF. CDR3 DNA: TGTGCCAGTAGTATTTCTAGAGACGGTGAAGCTTTCTTT.

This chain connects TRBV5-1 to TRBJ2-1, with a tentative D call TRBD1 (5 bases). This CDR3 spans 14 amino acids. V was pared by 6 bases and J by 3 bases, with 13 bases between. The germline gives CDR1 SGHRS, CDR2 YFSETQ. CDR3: CASTNQGIYNEQFF. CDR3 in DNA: TGCGCCAGCACGAATCAGGGTATCTACAATGAGCAGTTCTTC. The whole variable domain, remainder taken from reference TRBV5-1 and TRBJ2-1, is KAGVTQTPRYLIKTRGQQVTLSCSPISGHRSVSWYQQTPGQGLQFLFEYFSETQRNKGNFPGRFSGRQFSNSRSEMNVSTLELGDSALYLCASTNQGIYNEQFFGPGTRLTVL.

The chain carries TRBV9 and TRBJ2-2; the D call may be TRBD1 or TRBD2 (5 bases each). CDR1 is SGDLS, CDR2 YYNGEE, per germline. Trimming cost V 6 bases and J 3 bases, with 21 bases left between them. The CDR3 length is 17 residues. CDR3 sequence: CASTLRGATRDTGELFF. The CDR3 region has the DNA TGTGCCAGCACCTTAAGAGGGGCGACTCGGGACACCGGGGAGCTGTTTTTT.

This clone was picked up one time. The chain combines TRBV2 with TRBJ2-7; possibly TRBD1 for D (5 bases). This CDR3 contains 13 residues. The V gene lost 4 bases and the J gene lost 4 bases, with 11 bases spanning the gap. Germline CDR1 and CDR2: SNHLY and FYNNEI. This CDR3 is CASSVVGQYEQYV. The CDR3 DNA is TGTGCCAGCAGTGTGGTGGGGCAATACGAGCAGTACGTC.

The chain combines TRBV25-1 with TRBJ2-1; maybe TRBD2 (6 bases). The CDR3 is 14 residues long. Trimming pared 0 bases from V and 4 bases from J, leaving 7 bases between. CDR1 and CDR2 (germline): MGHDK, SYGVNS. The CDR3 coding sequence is TGTGCCAGCAGTGAATATGGGGGGTACAATGAGCAGTTCTTC. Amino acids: CASSEYGGYNEQFF.

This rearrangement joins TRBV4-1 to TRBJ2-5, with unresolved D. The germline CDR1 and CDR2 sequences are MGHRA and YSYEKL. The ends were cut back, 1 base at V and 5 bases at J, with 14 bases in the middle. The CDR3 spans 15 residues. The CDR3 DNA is TGCGCCAGCAGCCAAGGGGAAGGGTTGTCGGAGACCCAGTACTTC. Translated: CASSQGEGLSETQYF.

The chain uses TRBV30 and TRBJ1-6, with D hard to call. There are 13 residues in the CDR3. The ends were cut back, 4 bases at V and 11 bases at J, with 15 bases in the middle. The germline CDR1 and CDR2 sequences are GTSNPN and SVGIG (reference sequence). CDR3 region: CAWTEGGRTPLHF. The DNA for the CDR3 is TGTGCCTGGACAGAGGGAGGAAGGACACCCCTCCACTTT.

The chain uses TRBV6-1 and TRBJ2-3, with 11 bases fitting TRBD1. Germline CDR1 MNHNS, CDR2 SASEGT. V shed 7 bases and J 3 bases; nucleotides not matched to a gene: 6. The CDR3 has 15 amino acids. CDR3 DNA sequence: TGTGCCAGCAAACACCGGGACAGGGGGACAGATACGCAGTATTTT. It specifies CASKHRDRGTDTQYF.

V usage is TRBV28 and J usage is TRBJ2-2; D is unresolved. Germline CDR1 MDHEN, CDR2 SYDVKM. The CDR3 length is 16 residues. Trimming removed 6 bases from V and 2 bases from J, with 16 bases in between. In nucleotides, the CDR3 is TGTGCCAGCAGCCTTGGGGTCAGCTTTAACACCGGGGAGCTGTTTTTT. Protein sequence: CASSLGVSFNTGELFF.

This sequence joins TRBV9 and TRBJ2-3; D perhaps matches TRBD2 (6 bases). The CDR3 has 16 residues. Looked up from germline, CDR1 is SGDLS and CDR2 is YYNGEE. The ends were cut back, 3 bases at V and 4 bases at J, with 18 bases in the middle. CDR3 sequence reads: CASSARSPLAPDTQYF. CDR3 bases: TGTGCCAGCAGCGCGCGTAGTCCACTAGCTCCAGATACGCAGTATTTT.

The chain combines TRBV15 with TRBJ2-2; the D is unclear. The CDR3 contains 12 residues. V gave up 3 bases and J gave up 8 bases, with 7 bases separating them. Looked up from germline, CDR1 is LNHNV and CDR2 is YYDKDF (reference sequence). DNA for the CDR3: TGTGCCACCAGCAGGCTCGGAGGGGAGCTGTTTTTT. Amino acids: CATSRLGGELFF.

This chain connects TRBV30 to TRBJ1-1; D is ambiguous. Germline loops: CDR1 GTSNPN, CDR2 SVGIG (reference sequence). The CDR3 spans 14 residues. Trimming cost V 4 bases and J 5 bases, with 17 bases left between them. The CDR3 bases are TGTGCCTGGACCAAGAGTGGAGAATGGACTGAAGCTTTCTTT. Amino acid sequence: CAWTKSGEWTEAFF.

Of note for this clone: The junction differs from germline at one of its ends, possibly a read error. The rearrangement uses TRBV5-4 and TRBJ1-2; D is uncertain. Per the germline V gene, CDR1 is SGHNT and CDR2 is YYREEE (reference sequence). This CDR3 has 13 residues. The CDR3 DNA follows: TGCGCCAGCAGCCTCTCCGAAGGCTATGGCTACACCTTC. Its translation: CASSLSEGYGYTF.

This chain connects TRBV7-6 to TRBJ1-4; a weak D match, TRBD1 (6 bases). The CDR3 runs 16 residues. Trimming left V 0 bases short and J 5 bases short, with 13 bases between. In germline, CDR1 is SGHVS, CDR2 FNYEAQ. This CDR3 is CASSLAGTRGNEKLFF. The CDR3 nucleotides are TGTGCCAGCAGCTTAGCTGGGACACGAGGAAATGAAAAACTGTTTTTT.

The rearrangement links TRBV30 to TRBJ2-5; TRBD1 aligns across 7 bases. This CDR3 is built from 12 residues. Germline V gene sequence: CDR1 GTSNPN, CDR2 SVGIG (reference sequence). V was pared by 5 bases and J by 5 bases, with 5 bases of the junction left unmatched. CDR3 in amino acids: CAWSGGAETQYF. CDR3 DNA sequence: TGTGCCTGGTCAGGGGGTGCGGAGACCCAGTACTTC.

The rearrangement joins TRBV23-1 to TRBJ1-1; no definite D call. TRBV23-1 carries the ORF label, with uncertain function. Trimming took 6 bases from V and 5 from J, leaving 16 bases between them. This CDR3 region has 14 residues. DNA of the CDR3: TGCGCCAGCAGGGATATACGAACGGGAACTGAAGCTTTCTTT. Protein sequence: CASRDIRTGTEAFF.